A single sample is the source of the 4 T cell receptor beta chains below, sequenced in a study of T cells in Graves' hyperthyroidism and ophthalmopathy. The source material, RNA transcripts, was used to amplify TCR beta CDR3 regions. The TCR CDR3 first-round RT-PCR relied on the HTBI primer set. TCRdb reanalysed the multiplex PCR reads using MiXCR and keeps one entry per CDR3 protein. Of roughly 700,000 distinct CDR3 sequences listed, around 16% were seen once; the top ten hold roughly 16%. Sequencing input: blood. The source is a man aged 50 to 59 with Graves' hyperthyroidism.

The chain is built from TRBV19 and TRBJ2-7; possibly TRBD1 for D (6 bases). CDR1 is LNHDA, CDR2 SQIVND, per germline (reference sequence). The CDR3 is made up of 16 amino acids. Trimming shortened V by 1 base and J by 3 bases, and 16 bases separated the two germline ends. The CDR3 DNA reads TGTGCCAGTAGTATAGGTTTAACAGGGATCTACTACGAGCAGTACTTC. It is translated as CASSIGLTGIYYEQYF.

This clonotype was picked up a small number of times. The CDR3 protein is CAIRRGVYNEQFF. In DNA, the CDR3 is TGTGCCATCCGGCGGGGCGTTTACAATGAGCAGTTCTTC. The chain carries TRBV10-3 and TRBJ2-1; D might be TRBD2 (6 bases). Germline lookup yields CDR1 ENHRY and CDR2 SYGVKD. Trimming pared 8 bases from V and 4 bases from J, leaving 12 bases between. The CDR3 length is 13 residues.

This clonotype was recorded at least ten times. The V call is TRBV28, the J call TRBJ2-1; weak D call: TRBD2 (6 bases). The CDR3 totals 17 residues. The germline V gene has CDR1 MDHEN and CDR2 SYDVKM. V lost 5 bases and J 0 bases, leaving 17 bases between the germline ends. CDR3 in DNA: TGTGCCAGCAGTCTCCCAAGGGCCGGGAGCTCCTACAATGAGCAGTTCTTC. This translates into CASSLPRAGSSYNEQFF.

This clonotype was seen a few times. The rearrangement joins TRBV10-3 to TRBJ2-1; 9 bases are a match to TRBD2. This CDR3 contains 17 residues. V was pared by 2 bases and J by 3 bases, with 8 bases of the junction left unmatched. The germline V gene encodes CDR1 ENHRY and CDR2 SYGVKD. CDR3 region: CAISEISGREGYNEQFF. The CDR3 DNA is TGTGCCATCAGTGAGATCTCGGGGCGGGAGGGCTACAATGAGCAGTTCTTC.